Presented here are 25 T cell receptor beta chains from one specimen sequenced in a study of T cells of healthy individuals. From the 5' RACE reads, TCRdb called clonotypes with MiXCR, one entry per CDR3 protein. The data show about 41,000 distinct CDR3 sequences, 4.5% seen once. Receptor source: a human donor in good health.

This clonotype was seen only a few times. This sequence joins TRBV7-9 and TRBJ2-3, with 9 bases aligning to TRBD2. Germline loops: CDR1 SEHNR, CDR2 FQNEAQ (reference sequence). The length of the CDR3 is 17 residues. The V segment lost 5 bases and the J segment 0 bases; nucleotides outside the gene matches: 9. This CDR3 is CASSPYSGGPSTDTQYF. The DNA of the CDR3 is TGTGCCAGCAGCCCCTACAGCGGGGGGCCAAGCACAGATACGCAGTATTTT.

This clonotype was seen many times. V usage is TRBV6-1 and J usage is TRBJ2-7; 9 bases fit TRBD2. Trimming at V came to 1 base and at J to 3 bases, leaving 7 bases not matched to a gene. This CDR3 is built from 16 residues. Germline V gene data show CDR1 as MNHNS and CDR2 as SASEGT. The CDR3 bases are TGTGCCAGCAGTGAAGGAGGCGGGGGGGCCTTCTACGAGCAGTACTTC. Protein product: CASSEGGGGAFYEQYF.

This clonotype was observed at least ten times. The chain employs TRBV25-1 and TRBJ2-7; D remains unclear. V was trimmed by 6 bases and J by 3 bases, leaving 12 bases between them. The CDR3 is made up of 13 amino acids. Germline CDR1 and CDR2: MGHDK and SYGVNS. CDR3 DNA sequence: TGTGCCAGCAGACAAAACCAAGGCTACGAGCAGTACTTC. Translating it yields CASRQNQGYEQYF.

This clonotype was detected ten times or more. V is TRBV27 and J is TRBJ2-1; D is unresolved. The CDR3 totals 14 residues. V was shortened by 4 bases and J by 0 bases, with 7 bases between the two germline ends. CDR1 and CDR2 (germline): MNHEY, SMNVEV (reference sequence). CDR3 loop: CASSYQSSYNEQFF. In DNA form, the CDR3 reads TGTGCCAGCAGTTATCAGAGCTCCTACAATGAGCAGTTCTTC.

The table lists this clonotype with many counts. The chain combines TRBV7-6 with TRBJ2-1; possible D gene TRBD1, 7 bases. CDR3 length: 15 residues. Germline CDR1 is SGHVS and CDR2 is FNYEAQ. V was shortened by 2 bases and J by 9 bases, with 17 bases between the two germline ends. CDR3: CASSLSGGPFAEQFF. The CDR3 DNA sequence: TGTGCCAGCAGCTTATCAGGGGGGCCCTTTGCTGAGCAGTTCTTC.

This clonotype was found many times. The chain employs TRBV10-3 and TRBJ2-6; tentative D call: TRBD1 (5 bases). Trimming took 2 bases from V and 1 from J, leaving 12 bases between them. Germline V gives CDR1 ENHRY, CDR2 SYGVKD. The CDR3 is 17 residues long. The CDR3 protein is CAISERAQGSGANVLTF. The CDR3 region has the DNA TGTGCCATCAGTGAGCGCGCCCAGGGATCTGGGGCCAACGTCCTGACTTTC.

This clonotype was counted at least ten times. V usage is TRBV6-5 and J usage is TRBJ2-3, with 11 bases identical to TRBD2. Trimming cost V 6 bases and J 5 bases; bases outside gene matches: 7. CDR1 and CDR2 (germline): MNHEY, SVGAGI. The CDR3 has 15 residues. The CDR3 sequence: CASSRLAGYGDTQYF. CDR3 nucleotides: TGTGCCAGCAGCCGACTAGCGGGATATGGAGATACGCAGTATTTT.

This clonotype was recorded many times. The chain combines TRBV7-3 with TRBJ2-3; the D is unclear. Trimming shortened V by 4 bases and J by 3 bases, and 8 bases separated the two germline ends. The CDR3 length is 13 residues. In germline, CDR1 is SGHTA, CDR2 FQGTGA. CDR3 bases: TGTGCCAGCAGCTCCACTGGTACAGATACGCAGTATTTT. Protein sequence: CASSSTGTDTQYF. The full variable domain, completed using reference TRBV7-3 and TRBJ2-3, is GAGVSQTPSNKVTEKGKYVELRCDPISGHTALYWYRQSLGQGPEFLIYFQGTGAADDSGLPNDRFFAVRPEGSVSTLKIQRTERGDSAVYLCASSSTGTDTQYFGPGTRLTVL.

This clonotype was counted at least ten times. The V call is TRBV6-2 or TRBV6-3, the J call TRBJ2-1; D is possibly TRBD1 or TRBD2 (5 bases each). Looked up from germline, CDR1 is MNHEY and CDR2 is SVGEGT. V lost 2 bases, J lost 7 bases, and 12 bases lay in between. CDR3 length: 14 residues. This CDR3 is CASSYNEEGNEQFF. As DNA, the CDR3 is TGTGCCAGCAGTTACAACGAAGAGGGGAATGAGCAGTTCTTC.

This clonotype was counted ten times or more. V and J are TRBV2 and TRBJ2-1; TRBD1 might be the D (6 bases). CDR1 and CDR2 (germline): SNHLY, FYNNEI. V was shortened by 0 bases and J by 9 bases, with 15 bases between the two germline ends. The CDR3 has 15 amino acids. CDR3 nucleotides: TGTGCCAGCAGTGAAGCGCGGGCAGGGGTGGCTGAGCAGTTCTTC. Translated, it gives CASSEARAGVAEQFF.

This clonotype occurred many times. The chain couples TRBV5-6 to TRBJ1-5; possibly TRBD1 for D (5 bases). The CDR3 spans 13 residues. Trimming left V 4 bases short and J 6 bases short, with 11 bases between. The germline V gene has CDR1 SGHDT and CDR2 YYEEEE. This CDR3 reads CASSPGGGQPQHF. The CDR3 DNA follows: TGTGCCAGCAGCCCCGGGGGGGGTCAGCCCCAGCATTTT.

At least ten counts were recorded for this clonotype. This chain uses TRBV5-1 with TRBJ2-5, with D possibly TRBD1 on 6 matching bases. This CDR3 contains 14 residues. Trimming shortened V by 3 bases and J by 5 bases, and 14 bases separated the two germline ends. CDR1 SGHRS and CDR2 YFSETQ come from the germline V gene. The CDR3 nucleotides are TGCGCCAGCAGCTCCTCACAGGGAACGGAGACCCAGTACTTC. Its translation: CASSSSQGTETQYF.

This clonotype was observed at least ten times. The chain links TRBV12-3 or TRBV12-4 to TRBJ1-2, with D unresolved. This CDR3 spans 13 amino acids. V lost 3 bases, J lost 4 bases, and 9 bases lay in between. The CDR3 loop reads CASSLQSSYGYTF. CDR3 coding DNA: TGTGCCAGCAGTTTGCAGTCCTCCTATGGCTACACCTTC.

Details on this clonotype: This may stem from a read error, because a much larger clone lies one nucleotide away. The gene calls are TRBV20-1 and TRBJ2-7, with 7 bases matching TRBD1. CDR1 and CDR2 (germline): DFQATT, SNEGSKA (reference sequence). CDR3 length equals 13 residues. CDR3 DNA sequence: TGCAGTGCTAATCCGGGACAGCGGTACGAGCAGTGCTTC. Its translation is CSANPGQRYEQCF.

This clonotype has ten or more counts. V gene TRBV20-1 combines with J gene TRBJ2-3; 8 nucleotides agree with TRBD2. Germline V gene data show CDR1 as DFQATT and CDR2 as SNEGSKA (reference sequence). The CDR3 has 14 amino acids. The CDR3: CRVNAGGRTDTQYF. The CDR3 nucleotides are TGCAGGGTTAACGCGGGAGGACGCACAGATACGCAGTATTTT.

This clonotype showed up many times. The V gene is TRBV6-1, the J gene TRBJ2-3; D may be TRBD1 or TRBD2 (5 bases each). The CDR3 loop spans 16 amino acids. Trimming left V 8 bases short and J 2 bases short, with 20 bases between. Germline CDR1 MNHNS, CDR2 SASEGT. CDR3 protein: CASRVGTSLYTDTQYF. Written as DNA, the CDR3 is TGTGCCAGCCGTGTTGGGACCTCCCTTTACACAGATACGCAGTATTTT.

Ten or more counts support this clonotype. The V and J genes are TRBV12-3 or TRBV12-4 and TRBJ2-5; TRBD2 might be the D (6 bases). This CDR3 has 17 residues. V was clipped by 0 bases and J by 5 bases, with 19 bases between them. As DNA, the CDR3 is TGTGCCAGCAGTTTAGCGCTGTCTAGCGCCTATGGGGAGACCCAGTACTTC. The encoded protein is CASSLALSSAYGETQYF.

In its sample, this clonotype was seen many times. This rearrangement joins TRBV2 to TRBJ2-1; no reliable D call. V shed 4 bases and J shed 4 bases, with 14 bases lying between them. CDR1 and CDR2 from the germline V gene are SNHLY and FYNNEI. This CDR3 contains 15 residues. Written as DNA, the CDR3 is TGTGCCAGCAGTGGTCAGATTAGGATTTACAATGAGCAGTTCTTC. This sequence encodes CASSGQIRIYNEQFF.

This clonotype was counted ten times or more. J is TRBJ2-1 and V is TRBV19; TRBD1 aligns across 7 bases. This CDR3 is 11 amino acids long. The J segment lost 9 bases and the V segment lost 6 bases, leaving 2 bases of the junction unmatched. Per the germline V gene, CDR1 is LNHDA and CDR2 is SQIVND (reference sequence). DNA of the CDR3: TGTGCCAGTAGGACAGGGTTTGAGCAGTTCTTC. It is translated as CASRTGFEQFF.

This clonotype was counted many times. The chain is built from TRBV29-1 and TRBJ1-1; 7 bases are a match to TRBD1. Germline trimming cut 7 bases from V and 8 bases from J; bases unmatched to any gene: 7. Germline-derived CDR1 and CDR2 are SQVTM and ANQGSEA. The CDR3 spans 11 residues. Here the CDR3 reads CSAHEGAEAFF. The CDR3 coding sequence is TGCAGCGCTCATGAGGGGGCAGAAGCTTTCTTT.

This clonotype was counted only a few times. The J gene is TRBJ2-1, the V gene TRBV29-1; TRBD1 aligns across 9 bases. Trimming at V came to 5 bases and at J to 13 bases, leaving 12 bases not matched to a gene. The CDR3 loop spans 13 amino acids. The germline V gene encodes CDR1 SQVTM and CDR2 ANQGSEA. For the CDR3, the DNA is TGCAGCGTTTCGAAGGGGACAGGGAACGTACAGTTCTTC. Translated, it gives CSVSKGTGNVQFF.

In its sample, this clonotype was seen many times. V usage is TRBV7-6 and J usage is TRBJ2-3; 8 bases match TRBD2. V shed 5 bases, J shed 4 bases, and the junction held 11 bases outside the gene matches. Per the germline V gene, CDR1 is SGHVS and CDR2 is FNYEAQ. The CDR3 sequence is 16 residues long. CDR3 bases: TGTGCCAGCAGCCGATCAGCGGGAGTCGGGGCAGATACGCAGTATTTT. Protein: CASSRSAGVGADTQYF.

There are many counts of this clonotype. The chain links TRBV10-3 to TRBJ2-7; D is perhaps TRBD1 (5 bases). The germline gives CDR1 ENHRY, CDR2 SYGVKD. The V end lost 0 bases, the J end lost 10 bases, and 10 bases lay between the germline ends. The CDR3 spans 12 residues. The CDR3 DNA sequence: TGTGCCATCAGTGAGTCGACAGACACACAGTACTTC. It translates to CAISESTDTQYF.

This clonotype was counted a few times. This chain joins TRBV21-1 and TRBJ2-2; the D call of TRBD1 is as the table states it, not checked on the DNA. TRBV21-1 is tagged as a pseudogene. The CDR3 contains 18 residues. CDR3 amino acids: CASSDPRGQGNCTGELFF. DNA of the CDR3: TGTGCCAGCAGCGACCCTAGGGGACAGGGAAATTGCACCGGGGAGCTGTTTTTT.

The table lists this clonotype with many counts. The genes are TRBV6-1 and TRBJ2-2, with a possible D match to TRBD1 (5 bases). Trimming removed 2 bases at V and 3 bases at J, with 7 bases between. The germline CDR1 and CDR2 sequences are MNHNS and SASEGT. The CDR3 is 14 residues long. CDR3: CASSEKGDTGELFF. The CDR3 coding sequence is TGTGCCAGCAGTGAAAAAGGGGACACCGGGGAGCTGTTTTTT.